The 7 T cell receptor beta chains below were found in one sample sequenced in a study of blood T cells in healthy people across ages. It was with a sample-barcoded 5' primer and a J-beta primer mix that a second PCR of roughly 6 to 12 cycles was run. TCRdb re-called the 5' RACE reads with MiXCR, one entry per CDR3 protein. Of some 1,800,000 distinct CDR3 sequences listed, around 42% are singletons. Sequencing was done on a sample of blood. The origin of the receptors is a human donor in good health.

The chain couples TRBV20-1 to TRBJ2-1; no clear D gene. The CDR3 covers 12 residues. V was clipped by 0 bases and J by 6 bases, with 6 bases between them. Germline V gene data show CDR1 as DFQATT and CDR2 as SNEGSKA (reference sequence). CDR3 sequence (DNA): TGCAGTGCTAGAGATCTCTTCAATGAGCAGTTCTTC. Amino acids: CSARDLFNEQFF.

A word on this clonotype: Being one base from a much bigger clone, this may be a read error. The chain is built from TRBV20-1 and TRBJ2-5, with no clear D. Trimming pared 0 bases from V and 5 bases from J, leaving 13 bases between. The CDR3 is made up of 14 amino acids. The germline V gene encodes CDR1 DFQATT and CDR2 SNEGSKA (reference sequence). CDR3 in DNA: TGCAGTGCTAGAGATAGGGTCTATGTGGAGACCCAGTACTTC. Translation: CSARDRVYVETQYF.

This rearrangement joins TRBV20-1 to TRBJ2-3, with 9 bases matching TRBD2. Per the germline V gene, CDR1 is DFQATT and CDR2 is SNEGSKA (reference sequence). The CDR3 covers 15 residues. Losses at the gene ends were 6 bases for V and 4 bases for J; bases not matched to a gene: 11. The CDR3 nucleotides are TGCAGTGCCTCAGGCGCGGGGGGGTTCTCAGATACGCAGTATTTT. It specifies CSASGAGGFSDTQYF.

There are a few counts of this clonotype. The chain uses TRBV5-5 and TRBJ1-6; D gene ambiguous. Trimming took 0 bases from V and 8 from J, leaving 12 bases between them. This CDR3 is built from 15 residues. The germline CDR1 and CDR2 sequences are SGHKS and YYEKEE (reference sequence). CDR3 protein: CASSLEGRSYSPLHF. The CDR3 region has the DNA TGTGCCAGCAGCTTGGAAGGCAGATCATATTCACCCCTCCACTTT.

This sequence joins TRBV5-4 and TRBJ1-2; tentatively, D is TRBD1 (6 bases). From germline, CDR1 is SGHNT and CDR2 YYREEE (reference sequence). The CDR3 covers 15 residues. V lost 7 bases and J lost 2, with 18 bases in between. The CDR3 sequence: CASRQKGGGNYGYTF. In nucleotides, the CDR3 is TGTGCCAGCCGTCAGAAGGGGGGTGGAAACTATGGCTACACCTTC. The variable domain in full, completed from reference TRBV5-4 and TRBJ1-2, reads ETGVTQSPTHLIKTRGQQVTLRCSSQSGHNTVSWYQQALGQGPQFIFQYYREEENGRGNFPPRFSGLQFPNYSSELNVNALELDDSALYLCASRQKGGGNYGYTFGSGTRLTVV.

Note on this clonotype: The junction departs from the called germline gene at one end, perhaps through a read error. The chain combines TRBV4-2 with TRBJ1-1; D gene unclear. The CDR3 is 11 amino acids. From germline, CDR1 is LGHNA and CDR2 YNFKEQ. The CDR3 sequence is CATHSDTEVFF. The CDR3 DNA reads TGTGCCACCCACTCCGATACTGAAGTTTTCTTT.

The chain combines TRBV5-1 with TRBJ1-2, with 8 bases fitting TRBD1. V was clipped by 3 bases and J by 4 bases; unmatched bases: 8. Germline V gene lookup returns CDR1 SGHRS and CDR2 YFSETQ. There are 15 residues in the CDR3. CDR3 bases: TGCGCCAGCAGCTCCCAGGGGGCCGGGGGCTATGGCTACACCTTC. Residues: CASSSQGAGGYGYTF.